A selection of T cell receptor beta chains follows, all from one sample in a study of cytomegalovirus exposure and HLA in healthy donors. Method: immunoSEQ multiplex PCR; TCRdb's copy keeps in-frame clones and lacks some. The top ten clones hold roughly 1.8% of a sample with approximately 130,000 clones, over 75% of them seen once. Input material: PBMCs. These receptors all come from a boy between 5 and 17 years old in good health and CMV-seronegative. Each CDR3 is given with its conserved first and last residue. Fields, in order: D gene, J gene, clone size, V gene, CDR3 protein, CDR3 DNA. A D gene is named only where the DNA matches it firmly. Expanded clones are given a class, and other clones once, few, many or no size at all.

D: TRBD1
J: TRBJ1-1
size: NA
V: TRBV19
CDR3: CASSIGWDRANTEAFF
DNA: TGTGCCAGTAGTATAGGCTGGGACAGGGCCAACACTGAAGCTTTCTTT

D: TRBD1
J: TRBJ1-5
size: NA
V: TRBV19
CDR3: CASRGTGGQISNQPQHF
DNA: TGTGCCAGTAGGGGGACAGGGGGCCAGATTAGCAATCAGCCCCAGCATTTT

D: NA
J: TRBJ2-3
size: NA
V: TRBV5-4
CDR3: CASSFLQGYTDTQYF
DNA: TGTGCCAGCAGCTTCCTGCAGGGCTACACAGATACGCAGTATTTT

D: NA
J: TRBJ2-5
size: NA
V: TRBV4-3
CDR3: CASAGGGGQETQYF
DNA: TGCGCCAGCGCTGGGGGCGGGGGACAAGAGACCCAGTACTTC

D: NA
J: TRBJ2-1
size: once
V: TRBV7-3
CDR3: CASSLNPGVEQFF
DNA: TGTGCCAGCAGCTTAAATCCAGGGGTTGAGCAGTTCTTC

D: NA
J: TRBJ2-2
size: NA
V: TRBV5-1
CDR3: CASRQESTGELFF
DNA: TGCGCCAGCAGACAAGAAAGCACCGGGGAGCTGTTTTTT

D: TRBD1
J: TRBJ1-5
size: NA
V: TRBV30
CDR3: CAWDSGRGYQPQHF
DNA: TGTGCCTGGGACTCGGGCAGGGGGTATCAGCCCCAGCATTTT

D: NA
J: TRBJ1-1
size: once
V: TRBV19
CDR3: CATRRRGSAEAFF
DNA: TGTGCCACCAGACGCCGGGGGAGTGCTGAAGCTTTCTTT

D: NA
J: TRBJ2-4
size: NA
V: TRBV30
CDR3: CAWSFSGVGIQYF
DNA: TGTGCCTGGAGTTTTTCAGGGGTTGGCATTCAGTACTTC

D: NA
J: TRBJ2-5
size: once
V: TRBV7-2
CDR3: CASSLDLYQETQYF
DNA: TGTGCCAGCAGCTTAGATCTGTACCAAGAGACCCAGTACTTC